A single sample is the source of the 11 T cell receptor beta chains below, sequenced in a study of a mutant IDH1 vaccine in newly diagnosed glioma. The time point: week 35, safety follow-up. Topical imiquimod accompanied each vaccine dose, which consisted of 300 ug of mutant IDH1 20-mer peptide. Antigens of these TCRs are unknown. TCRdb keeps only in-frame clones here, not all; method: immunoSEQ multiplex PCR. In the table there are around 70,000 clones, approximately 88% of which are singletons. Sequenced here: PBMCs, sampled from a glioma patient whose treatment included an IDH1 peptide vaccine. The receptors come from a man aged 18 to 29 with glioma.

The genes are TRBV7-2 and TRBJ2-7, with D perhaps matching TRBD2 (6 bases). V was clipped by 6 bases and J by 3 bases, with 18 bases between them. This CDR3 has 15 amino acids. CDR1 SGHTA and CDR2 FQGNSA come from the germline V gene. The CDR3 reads CASSLTGTVVYEQYF. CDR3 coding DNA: TGTGCCAGCAGTTTAACCGGGACTGTCGTCTACGAGCAGTACTTC.

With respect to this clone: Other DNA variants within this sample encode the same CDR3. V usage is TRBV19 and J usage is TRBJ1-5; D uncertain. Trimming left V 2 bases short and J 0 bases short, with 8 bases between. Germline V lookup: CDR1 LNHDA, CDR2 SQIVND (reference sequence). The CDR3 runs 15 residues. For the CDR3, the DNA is TGTGCCAGTAGTATAACAGAATATAGCAATCAGCCCCAGCATTTT. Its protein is CASSITEYSNQPQHF.

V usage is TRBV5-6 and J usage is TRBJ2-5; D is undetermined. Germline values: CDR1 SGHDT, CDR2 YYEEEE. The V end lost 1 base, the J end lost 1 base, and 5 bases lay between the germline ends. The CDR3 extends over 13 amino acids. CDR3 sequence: CASSLSIQETQYF. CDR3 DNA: TGTGCCAGCAGCTTGAGCATCCAAGAGACCCAGTACTTC.

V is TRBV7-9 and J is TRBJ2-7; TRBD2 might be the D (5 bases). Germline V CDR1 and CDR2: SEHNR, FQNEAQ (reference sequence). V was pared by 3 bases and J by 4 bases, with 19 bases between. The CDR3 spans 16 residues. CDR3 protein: CASSFSLSLGGYEQYF. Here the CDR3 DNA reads TGTGCCAGCAGCTTCTCCCTCTCACTAGGCGGGTACGAGCAGTACTTC.

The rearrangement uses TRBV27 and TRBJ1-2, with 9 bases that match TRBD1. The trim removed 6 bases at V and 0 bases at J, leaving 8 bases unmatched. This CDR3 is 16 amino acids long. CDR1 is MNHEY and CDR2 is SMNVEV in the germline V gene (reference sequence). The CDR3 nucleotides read TGTGCCAGCAGGTGGACAGGGGCCAGAGCTAACTATGGCTACACCTTC. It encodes CASRWTGARANYGYTF.

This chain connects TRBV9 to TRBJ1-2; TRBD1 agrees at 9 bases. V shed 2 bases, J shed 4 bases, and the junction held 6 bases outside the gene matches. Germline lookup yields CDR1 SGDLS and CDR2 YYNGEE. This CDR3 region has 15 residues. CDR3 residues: CASSVLTGGAYGYTF. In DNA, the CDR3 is TGTGCCAGCAGCGTTCTCACAGGGGGCGCCTATGGCTACACCTTC.

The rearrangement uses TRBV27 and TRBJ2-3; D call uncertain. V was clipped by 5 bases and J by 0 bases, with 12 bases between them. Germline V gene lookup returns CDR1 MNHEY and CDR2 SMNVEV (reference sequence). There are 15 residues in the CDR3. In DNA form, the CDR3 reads TGTGCCAGCAGTGTGGACCTCACTAGCACAGATACGCAGTATTTT. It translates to CASSVDLTSTDTQYF.

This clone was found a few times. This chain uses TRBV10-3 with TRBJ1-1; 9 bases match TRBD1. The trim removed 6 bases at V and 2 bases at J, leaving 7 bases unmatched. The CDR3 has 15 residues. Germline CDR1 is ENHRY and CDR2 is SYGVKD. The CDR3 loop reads CAIRGQGGGNTEAFF. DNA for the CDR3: TGTGCCATCAGGGGACAGGGCGGAGGAAACACTGAAGCTTTCTTT.

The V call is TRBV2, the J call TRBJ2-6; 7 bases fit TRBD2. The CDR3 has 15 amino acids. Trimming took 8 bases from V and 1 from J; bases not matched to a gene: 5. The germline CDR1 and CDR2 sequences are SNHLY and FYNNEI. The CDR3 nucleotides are TGTGCCAGCGACGGGGGGTTTTCTGGGGCCAACGTCCTGACTTTC. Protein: CASDGGFSGANVLTF.

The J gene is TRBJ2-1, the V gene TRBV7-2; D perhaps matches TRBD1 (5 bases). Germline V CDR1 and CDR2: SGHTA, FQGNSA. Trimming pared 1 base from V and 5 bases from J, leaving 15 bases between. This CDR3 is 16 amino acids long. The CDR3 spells CASSLVDMPSNNEQFF. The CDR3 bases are TGTGCCAGCAGCTTAGTGGACATGCCATCTAACAATGAGCAGTTCTTC.

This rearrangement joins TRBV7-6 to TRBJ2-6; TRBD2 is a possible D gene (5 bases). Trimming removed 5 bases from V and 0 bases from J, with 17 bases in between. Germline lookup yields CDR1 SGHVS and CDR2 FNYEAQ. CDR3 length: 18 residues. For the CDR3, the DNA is TGTGCCAGCAGCCTCCGAAGTTTGGGAGACTCTGGGGCCAACGTCCTGACTTTC. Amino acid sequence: CASSLRSLGDSGANVLTF.